A single TCR beta chain is shown here with its context. CDR1 is SGHRS, CDR2 YFSETQ, per germline. The CDR3 runs 16 residues. After removal of 4 bases from V and 4 bases from J, the junction contained 8 bases not matched to a gene. Authors' data handling: Nucleated cell counts were estimated from reference gene primer amplification. Repertoires were generated with immunoSEQ multiplex PCR, while TCRdb's copy carries only in-frame clones and drops some. V, J and clone size are taken as reported in that table, and D and trimming were inferred from the DNA itself. In the table there are some 180,000 clones, 80% of which are singletons. This sample was included in a study of blood T cell repertoires in COVID-19.

V usage is TRBV5-1 and J usage is TRBJ2-2, with 9 bases fitting TRBD1. This TCR came from a man between 60 and 75 years old with acute or convalescent COVID-19. Sequencing input: peripheral blood. This CDR3 is CASSHPGQGSTGELFF. Here the CDR3 DNA reads TGCGCCAGCAGCCATCCGGGACAGGGTAGCACCGGGGAGCTGTTTTTT.